Below, 7 T cell receptor beta chains from the same sample are listed, as sequenced in a study of preoperative IRX-2 immunotherapy in early breast cancer (dated by TCRdb to about 2019). The treatment or condition label, read with the paper, signifies: preoperative locoregional IRX-2 cytokine immunotherapy. Preparation of the library involved the immunoSEQ multiplex PCR assay. Sourced from immuneACCESS, this table was stored by TCRdb with only in-frame sequences that have V and J called. A share of the clones is absent; for the studies checked, an unresolved V gene accounts for under half, and the remainder has no known explanation. The sample table contains about 62,000 clones; only one count was recorded for less than 95% of them. Roughly 1.5% of the sample is taken by the ten largest. This specimen was collected from a patient treated with IRX-2 immunotherapy. These receptors originate from a human donor with breast cancer.

The chain links TRBV28 to TRBJ1-5, with 7 bases identical to TRBD1. Germline V gene sequence: CDR1 MDHEN, CDR2 SYDVKM. V lost 5 bases to trimming and J lost 2 bases; unmatched junction nucleotides: 18. The CDR3 is 19 residues long. CDR3 residues: CASSGPTGTVFFGNQPQHF. CDR3 DNA: TGTGCCAGCAGTGGCCCTACCGGGACAGTCTTCTTTGGCAATCAGCCCCAGCATTTT.

This clone was found once. The genes are TRBV4-1 and TRBJ1-3; TRBD1 might be the D (5 bases). Per the germline V gene, CDR1 is MGHRA and CDR2 is YSYEKL. Trimming took 0 bases from V and 4 from J, leaving 10 bases between them. The CDR3 sequence is 15 residues long. CDR3 nucleotides: TGCGCCAGCAGCCAAGAAAGGGGATTCGGAAACACCATATATTTT. It encodes CASSQERGFGNTIYF.

The rearrangement links TRBV29-1 to TRBJ1-3; no definite D call. Trimming took 3 bases from V and 0 from J, leaving 6 bases between them. The CDR3 totals 13 residues. Germline V gene sequence: CDR1 SQVTM, CDR2 ANQGSEA. In nucleotides, the CDR3 is TGCAGCGTTGAGACGAACTCTGGAAACACCATATATTTT. Translation: CSVETNSGNTIYF.

The chain uses TRBV7-8 and TRBJ1-2, with 9 nucleotides matching TRBD1. CDR1 SGHVS and CDR2 FQNEAQ come from the germline V gene. V was pared by 5 bases and J by 6 bases, with 13 bases of the junction left unmatched. The CDR3 consists of 16 residues. In DNA, the CDR3 is TGTGCCAGCAGCGCAGTCCCGGGACAGGGTGGCAATGGCTACACCTTC. Protein product: CASSAVPGQGGNGYTF.

The V and J genes are TRBV11-2 and TRBJ2-5; maybe TRBD1 (6 bases). Trimming removed 5 bases from V and 5 bases from J, with 18 bases in between. Germline V gene sequence: CDR1 SGHAT, CDR2 FQNNGV. This CDR3 region has 15 residues. The CDR3 spells CASSRRGNRVETQYF. The CDR3 bases are TGTGCCAGCAGCCGAAGGGGGAACAGGGTGGAGACCCAGTACTTC.

The sample holds one count of this clone. The chain links TRBV27 to TRBJ1-1; D may be TRBD1 (6 bases). V was shortened by 5 bases and J by 7 bases, with 23 bases between the two germline ends. The CDR3 sequence is 16 residues long. Germline lookup yields CDR1 MNHEY and CDR2 SMNVEV (reference sequence). The CDR3 sequence is CASSRLQGLLFDEAFF. In DNA form, the CDR3 reads TGTGCCAGCAGTCGCCTACAGGGATTACTGTTTGATGAAGCTTTCTTT.

This chain connects TRBV11-2 to TRBJ1-1, with 7 bases matching TRBD1. CDR1 and CDR2 from the germline V gene are SGHAT and FQNNGV. The V segment lost 3 bases and the J segment 4 bases; nucleotides outside the gene matches: 14. The CDR3 sequence is 17 residues long. As DNA, the CDR3 is TGTGCCAGCAGCTTCCCAAAAACCCAGGGGGAAGCCACTGAAGCTTTCTTT. Amino acid sequence: CASSFPKTQGEATEAFF.